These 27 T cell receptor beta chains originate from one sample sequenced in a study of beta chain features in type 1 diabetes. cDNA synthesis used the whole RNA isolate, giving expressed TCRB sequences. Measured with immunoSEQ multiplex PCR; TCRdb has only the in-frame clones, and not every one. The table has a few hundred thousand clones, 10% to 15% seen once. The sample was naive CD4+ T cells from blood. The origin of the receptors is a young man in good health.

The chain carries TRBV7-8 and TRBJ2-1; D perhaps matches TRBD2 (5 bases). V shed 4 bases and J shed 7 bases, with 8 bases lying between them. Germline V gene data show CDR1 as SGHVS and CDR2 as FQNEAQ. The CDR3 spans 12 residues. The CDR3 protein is CASSYPGNEQFF. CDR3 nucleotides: TGTGCCAGCAGCTACCCGGGGAATGAGCAGTTCTTC.

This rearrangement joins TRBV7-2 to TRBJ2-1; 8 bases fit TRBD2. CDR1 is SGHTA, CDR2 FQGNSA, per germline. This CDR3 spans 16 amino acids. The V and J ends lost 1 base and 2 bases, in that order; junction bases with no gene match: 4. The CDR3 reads CASSLGVAGTYNEQFF. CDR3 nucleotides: TGTGCCAGCAGCTTAGGGGTAGCGGGGACCTACAATGAGCAGTTCTTC. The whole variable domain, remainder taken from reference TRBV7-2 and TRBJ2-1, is GAGVSQSPSNKVTEKGKDVELRCDPISGHTALYWYRQSLGQGLEFLIYFQGNSAPDKSGLPSDRFSAERTGGSVSTLTIQRTQQEDSAVYLCASSLGVAGTYNEQFFGPGTRLTVL.

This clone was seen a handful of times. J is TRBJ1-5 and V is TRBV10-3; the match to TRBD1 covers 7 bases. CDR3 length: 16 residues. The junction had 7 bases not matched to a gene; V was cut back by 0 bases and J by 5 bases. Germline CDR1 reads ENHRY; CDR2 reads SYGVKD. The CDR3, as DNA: TGTGCCATCAGTGAGTCAAAGGGGGCCAATGATCAGCCCCAGCATTTT. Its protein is CAISESKGANDQPQHF.

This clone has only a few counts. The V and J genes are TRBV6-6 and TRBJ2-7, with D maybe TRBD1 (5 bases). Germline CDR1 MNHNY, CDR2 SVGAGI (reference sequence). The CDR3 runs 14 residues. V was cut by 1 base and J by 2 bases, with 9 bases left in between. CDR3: CASSYYGRAYEQYF. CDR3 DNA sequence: TGTGCCAGCAGTTACTACGGCAGGGCCTACGAGCAGTACTTC.

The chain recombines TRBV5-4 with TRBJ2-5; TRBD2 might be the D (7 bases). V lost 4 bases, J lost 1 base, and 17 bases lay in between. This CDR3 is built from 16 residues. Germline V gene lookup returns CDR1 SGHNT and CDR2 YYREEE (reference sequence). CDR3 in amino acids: CASSGGASGFQETQYF. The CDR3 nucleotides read TGTGCCAGCAGCGGGGGGGCTAGCGGTTTCCAAGAGACCCAGTACTTC.

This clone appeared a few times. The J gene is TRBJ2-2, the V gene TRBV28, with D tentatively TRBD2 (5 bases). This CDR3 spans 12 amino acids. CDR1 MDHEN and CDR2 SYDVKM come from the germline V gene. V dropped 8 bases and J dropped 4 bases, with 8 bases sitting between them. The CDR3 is CASQRVTGELFF. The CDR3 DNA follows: TGTGCCAGCCAGAGGGTCACCGGGGAGCTGTTTTTT.

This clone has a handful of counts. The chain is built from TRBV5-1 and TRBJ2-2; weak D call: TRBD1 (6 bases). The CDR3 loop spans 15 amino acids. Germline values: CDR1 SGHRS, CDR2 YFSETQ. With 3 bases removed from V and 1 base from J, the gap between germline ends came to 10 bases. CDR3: CASSSPTGNTGELFF. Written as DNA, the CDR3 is TGCGCCAGCAGCTCACCGACAGGGAACACCGGGGAGCTGTTTTTT.

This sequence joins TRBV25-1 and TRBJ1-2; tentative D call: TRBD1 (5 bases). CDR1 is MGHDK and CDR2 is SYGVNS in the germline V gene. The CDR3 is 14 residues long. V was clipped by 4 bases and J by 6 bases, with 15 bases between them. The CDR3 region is CASSVPGRSNGYTF. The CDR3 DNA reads TGTGCCAGCAGTGTACCAGGGCGTTCTAATGGCTACACCTTC.

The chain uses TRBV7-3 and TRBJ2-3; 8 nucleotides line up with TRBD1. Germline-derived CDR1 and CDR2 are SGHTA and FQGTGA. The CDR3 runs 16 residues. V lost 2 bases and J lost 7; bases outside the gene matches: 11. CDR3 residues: CASSLVGRGRGNTQYF. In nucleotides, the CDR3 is TGTGCCAGCAGCTTAGTAGGCAGGGGGCGCGGGAATACGCAGTATTTT. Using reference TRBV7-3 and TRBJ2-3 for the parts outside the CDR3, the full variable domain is GAGVSQTPSNKVTEKGKYVELRCDPISGHTALYWYRQSLGQGPEFLIYFQGTGAADDSGLPNDRFFAVRPEGSVSTLKIQRTERGDSAVYLCASSLVGRGRGNTQYFGPGTRLTVL.

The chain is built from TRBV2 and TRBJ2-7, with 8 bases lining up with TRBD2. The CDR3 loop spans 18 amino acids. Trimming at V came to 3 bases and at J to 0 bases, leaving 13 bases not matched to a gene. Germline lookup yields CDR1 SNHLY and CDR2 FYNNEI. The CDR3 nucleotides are TGTGCCAGCAGTGATCAAAGAGGGCCAGCGGGGGTCTCCTACGAGCAGTACTTC. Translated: CASSDQRGPAGVSYEQYF.

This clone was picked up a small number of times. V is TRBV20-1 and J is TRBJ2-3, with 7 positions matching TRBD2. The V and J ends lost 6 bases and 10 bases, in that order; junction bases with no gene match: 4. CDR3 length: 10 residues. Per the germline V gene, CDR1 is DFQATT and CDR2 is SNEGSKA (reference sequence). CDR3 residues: CSAWTSAQYF. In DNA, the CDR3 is TGCAGTGCCTGGACTAGTGCGCAGTATTTT.

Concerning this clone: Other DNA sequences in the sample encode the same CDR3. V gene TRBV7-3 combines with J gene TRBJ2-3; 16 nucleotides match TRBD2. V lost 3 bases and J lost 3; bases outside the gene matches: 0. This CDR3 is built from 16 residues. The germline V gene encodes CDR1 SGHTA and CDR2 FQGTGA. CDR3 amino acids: CASSLGLAGGTDTQYF. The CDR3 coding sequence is TGTGCCAGCAGCTTGGGACTAGCGGGGGGGACAGATACGCAGTATTTT.

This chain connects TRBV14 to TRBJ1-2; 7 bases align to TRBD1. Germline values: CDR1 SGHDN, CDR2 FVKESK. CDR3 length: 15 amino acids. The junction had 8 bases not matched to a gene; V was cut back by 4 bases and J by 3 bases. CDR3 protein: CASSLMTGPYYGYTF. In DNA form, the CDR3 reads TGTGCCAGCAGCCTTATGACAGGGCCTTACTATGGCTACACCTTC. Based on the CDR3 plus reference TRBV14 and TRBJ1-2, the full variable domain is EAGVTQFPSHSVIEKGQTVTLRCDPISGHDNLYWYRRVMGKEIKFLLHFVKESKQDESGMPNNRFLAERTGGTYSTLKVQPAELEDSGVYFCASSLMTGPYYGYTFGSGTRLTVV.

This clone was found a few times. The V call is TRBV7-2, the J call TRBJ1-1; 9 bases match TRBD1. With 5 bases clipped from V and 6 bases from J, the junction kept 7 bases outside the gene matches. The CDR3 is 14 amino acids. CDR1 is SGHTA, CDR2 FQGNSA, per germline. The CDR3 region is CASSLRDRESEAFF. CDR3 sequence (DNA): TGTGCCAGCAGCCTCCGGGACAGGGAGTCTGAAGCTTTCTTT.

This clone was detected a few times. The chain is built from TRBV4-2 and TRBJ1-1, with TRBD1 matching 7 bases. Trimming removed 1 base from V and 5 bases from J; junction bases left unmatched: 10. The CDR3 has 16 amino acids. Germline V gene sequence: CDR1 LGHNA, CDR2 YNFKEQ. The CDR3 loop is CASSQGPGQGETEAFF. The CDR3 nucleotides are TGTGCCAGCAGCCAAGGCCCTGGGCAGGGGGAAACTGAAGCTTTCTTT.

Here the CDR3 DNA reads TGTGCCAGCAGCTTAGCGAGAGGGAGCGGGGCCAACGTCCTGACTTTC. It is translated as CASSLARGSGANVLTF. The V call is TRBV7-2, the J call TRBJ2-6; a weak D match, TRBD2 (5 bases). The length of the CDR3 is 16 residues. V was shortened by 0 bases and J by 4 bases, with 10 bases between the two germline ends. The germline V gene has CDR1 SGHTA and CDR2 FQGNSA.

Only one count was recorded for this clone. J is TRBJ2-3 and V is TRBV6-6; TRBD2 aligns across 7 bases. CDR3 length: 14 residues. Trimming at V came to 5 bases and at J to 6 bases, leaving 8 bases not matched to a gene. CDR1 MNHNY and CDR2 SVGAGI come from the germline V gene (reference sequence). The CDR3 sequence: CASSDRDGGDTQYF. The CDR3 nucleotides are TGTGCCAGCAGTGATCGGGACGGGGGGGATACGCAGTATTTT.

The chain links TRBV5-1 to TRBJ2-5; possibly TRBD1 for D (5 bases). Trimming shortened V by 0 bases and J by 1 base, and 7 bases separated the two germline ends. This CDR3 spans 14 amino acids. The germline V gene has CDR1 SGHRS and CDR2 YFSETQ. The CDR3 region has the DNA TGCGCCAGCAGCTTGGGACAGATCCAAGAGACCCAGTACTTC. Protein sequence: CASSLGQIQETQYF.

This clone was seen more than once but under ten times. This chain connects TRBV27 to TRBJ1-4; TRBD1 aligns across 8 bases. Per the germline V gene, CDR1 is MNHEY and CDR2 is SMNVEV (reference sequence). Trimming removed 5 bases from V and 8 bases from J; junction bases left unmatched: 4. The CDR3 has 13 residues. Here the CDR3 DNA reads TGTGCCAGCAGTAGACAGGGGAGGGAAAAACTGTTTTTT. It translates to CASSRQGREKLFF. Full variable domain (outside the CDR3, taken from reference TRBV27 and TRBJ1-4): EAQVTQNPRYLITVTGKKLTVTCSQNMNHEYMSWYRQDPGLGLRQIYYSMNVEVTDKGDVPEGYKVSRKEKRNFPLILESPSPNQTSLYFCASSRQGREKLFFGSGTQLSVL.

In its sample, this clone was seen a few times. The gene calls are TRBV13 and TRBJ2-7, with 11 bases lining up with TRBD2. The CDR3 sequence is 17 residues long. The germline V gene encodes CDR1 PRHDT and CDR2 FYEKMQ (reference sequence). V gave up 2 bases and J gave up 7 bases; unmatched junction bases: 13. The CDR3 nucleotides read TGTGCCAGCAGCTTACCGTTCCGAACTAGCGGGAGCGAAGAGCAGTACTTC. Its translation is CASSLPFRTSGSEEQYF.

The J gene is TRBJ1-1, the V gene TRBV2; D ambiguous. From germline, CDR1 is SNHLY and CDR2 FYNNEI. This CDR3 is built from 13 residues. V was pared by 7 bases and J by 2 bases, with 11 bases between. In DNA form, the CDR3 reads TGTGCCAGCACCGAAGAGGATAACACTGAAGCTTTCTTT. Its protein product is CASTEEDNTEAFF. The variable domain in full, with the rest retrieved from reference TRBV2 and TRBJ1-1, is EPEVTQTPSHQVTQMGQEVILRCVPISNHLYFYWYRQILGQKVEFLVSFYNNEISEKSEIFDDQFSVERPDGSNFTLKIRSTKLEDSAMYFCASTEEDNTEAFFGQGTRLTVV.

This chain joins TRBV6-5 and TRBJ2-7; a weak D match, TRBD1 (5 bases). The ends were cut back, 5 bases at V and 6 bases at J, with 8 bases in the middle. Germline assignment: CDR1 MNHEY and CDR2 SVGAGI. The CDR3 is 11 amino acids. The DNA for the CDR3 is TGTGCCAGCAGTGTGGGGCTCGAGCAGTACTTC. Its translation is CASSVGLEQYF.

The CDR3 is CASSRTGISYNEQFF. In DNA form, the CDR3 reads TGTGCCAGCTCCAGAACAGGGATCTCCTACAATGAGCAGTTCTTC. The chain employs TRBV6-5 and TRBJ2-1, with D tentatively TRBD1 (6 bases). V was shortened by 8 bases and J by 0 bases, with 14 bases between the two germline ends. Germline values: CDR1 MNHEY, CDR2 SVGAGI. The CDR3 has 15 amino acids.

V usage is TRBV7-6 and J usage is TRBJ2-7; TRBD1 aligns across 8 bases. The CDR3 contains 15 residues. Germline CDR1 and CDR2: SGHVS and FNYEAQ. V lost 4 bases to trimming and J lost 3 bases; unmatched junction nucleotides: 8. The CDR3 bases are TGTGCCAGCAGCTCAGGACAGGGAAGATACTACGAGCAGTACTTC. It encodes CASSSGQGRYYEQYF.

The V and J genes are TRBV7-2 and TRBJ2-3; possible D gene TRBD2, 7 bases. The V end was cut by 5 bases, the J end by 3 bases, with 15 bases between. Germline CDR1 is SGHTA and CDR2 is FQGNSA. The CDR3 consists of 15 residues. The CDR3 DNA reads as TGTGCCAGCAGCAGAAGGGGGGGGATAACAGATACGCAGTATTTT. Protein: CASSRRGGITDTQYF.

CDR3 loop: CASSLIEEAGELFF. The CDR3 DNA reads as TGTGCCAGCAGCTTGATCGAGGAGGCCGGGGAGCTGTTTTTT. This sequence joins TRBV11-2 and TRBJ2-2, with D maybe TRBD2 (5 bases). V lost 3 bases and J 6 bases, leaving 11 bases between the germline ends. Germline-derived CDR1 and CDR2 are SGHAT and FQNNGV. The CDR3 is made up of 14 amino acids.

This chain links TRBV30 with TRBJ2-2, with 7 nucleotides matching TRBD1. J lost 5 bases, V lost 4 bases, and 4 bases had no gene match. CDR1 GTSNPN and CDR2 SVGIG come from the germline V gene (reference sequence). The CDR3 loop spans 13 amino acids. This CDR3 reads CAWNQGDTGELFF. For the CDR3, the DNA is TGTGCCTGGAATCAGGGGGATACCGGGGAGCTGTTTTTT.